Listed below are T cell receptor beta chains from one sample, sequenced in a study of T cell repertoires in cytomegalovirus infection. A single record per CDR3 protein comes from TCRdb applying MiXCR to the reads. This sample carries about 740,000 distinct CDR3 sequences, less than 40% of them seen once, and the ten largest clones take roughly 2.8%. Sequencing input: PBMCs. All receptors derive from a human donor in good health (CMV status not recorded). Some clones in this sample may be carry-over from other donors' samples. CDR3s include the opening cysteine and the closing phenylalanine or tryptophan. The D gene is left open where the match is weak. Only some rows state a clone size, as once, few, many or a class for expanded clones.

TRBJ2-3	TRBV7-6	-	-	16	CASSLPKGYSPDTQYF	TGTGCCAGCAGCCTCCCCAAGGGATACTCCCCGGATACGCAGTATTTT
TRBJ2-1	TRBV15	TRBD2	few	15	CATSTLAGGNNEQFF	TGTGCCACCAGTACACTAGCGGGAGGCAACAATGAGCAGTTCTTC
TRBJ2-1	TRBV28	-	-	15	CASRGALRSYNEQFF	TGTGCCAGCAGGGGGGCCTTACGATCCTACAATGAGCAGTTCTTC
TRBJ2-1	TRBV28	-	-	14	CASSWADSYNEQFF	TGTGCCAGCAGTTGGGCGGACAGTTACAATGAGCAGTTCTTC
TRBJ2-7	TRBV7-2	-	-	13	CASSQGRAYEQYF	TGTGCCAGCAGCCAGGGACGGGCCTACGAGCAGTACTTC
TRBJ1-3	TRBV7-6	TRBD1	many	15	CASTPQGAPGNTIYF	TGTGCCAGCACCCCCCAGGGGGCGCCTGGAAACACCATATATTTT
TRBJ2-1	TRBV7-4	-	-	17	CASSLARTVRGLNEQFF	TGTGCCAGCAGCTTAGCGCGGACAGTGCGTGGACTCAATGAGCAGTTCTTC
TRBJ2-3	TRBV5-6	-	-	11	CASSWEDTQYF	TGTGCCAGCAGCTGGGAGGATACGCAGTATTTT
TRBJ2-7	TRBV28	-	few	13	CASRASASYEQYF	TGTGCCAGCAGAGCTAGCGCCTCCTACGAGCAGTACTTC
TRBJ2-1	TRBV5-6	-	-	13	CASSLAPENEQFF	TGTGCCAGCAGCTTGGCACCTGAGAATGAGCAGTTCTTC
TRBJ2-1	TRBV11-2	TRBD2	many	15	CASSPQRGANNEQFF	TGTGCCAGCAGCCCACAGCGGGGGGCAAACAATGAGCAGTTCTTC
TRBJ1-1	TRBV7-6	-	many	15	CASSLVRVGDTEAFF	TGTGCCAGCAGCTTAGTGAGGGTTGGGGACACTGAAGCTTTCTTT
TRBJ2-5	TRBV4-1	-	-	15	CASSQDPGQQETQYF	TGCGCCAGCAGCCAAGATCCAGGACAACAAGAGACCCAGTACTTC
TRBJ1-6	TRBV20-1	TRBD1	few	16	CSAPNRGRFMNSPLHF	TGCAGTGCTCCCAACAGGGGGCGCTTTATGAATTCACCCCTCCACTTT
TRBJ2-5	TRBV10-3	-	-	14	CAISGNQAQETQYF	TGTGCCATCAGCGGGAATCAAGCACAAGAGACCCAGTACTTC
TRBJ1-6	TRBV28	-	few	14	CASSLKGVRSPLHF	TGTGCCAGCAGTTTAAAGGGGGTCCGTTCACCCCTCCACTTT
TRBJ2-4	TRBV28	TRBD2	few	13	CASSRPGGNIQYF	TGTGCCAGCAGTCGGCCGGGAGGAAACATTCAGTACTTC
TRBJ1-5	TRBV28	TRBD1	few	14	CASLGDREGRAQHF	TGTGCCAGCTTAGGGGACAGGGAAGGAAGAGCCCAGCATTTT
TRBJ2-4	TRBV5-4	-	-	17	CASSWSPQELAKNIQYF	TGTGCCAGCAGCTGGTCCCCGCAAGAACTAGCCAAAAACATTCAGTACTTC
TRBJ1-5	TRBV18	TRBD1	-	16	CASSPELGQRNQPQHF	TGTGCCAGCTCACCCGAATTGGGACAGAGAAATCAGCCCCAGCATTTT
TRBJ2-4	TRBV20-1	-	-	14	CSARDVITKNIQYF	TGCAGTGCTAGAGATGTGATAACCAAAAACATTCAGTACTTC
TRBJ2-5	TRBV20-1	TRBD2	-	19	CSAREVAGDVESWQETQYF	TGCAGTGCTAGGGAGGTAGCGGGAGACGTGGAGAGTTGGCAAGAGACCCAGTACTTC
TRBJ1-5	TRBV19	-	many	14	CASSLRAWNQPQHF	TGTGCCAGTAGCCTCCGTGCATGGAATCAGCCCCAGCATTTT
TRBJ1-4	TRBV4-1	-	few	15	CASSLPSAVNEKLFF	TGCGCCAGCAGCCTCCCATCGGCCGTAAATGAAAAACTGTTTTTT
TRBJ1-4	TRBV4-1	-	few	16	CASSPEPGRTSEKLFF	TGCGCCAGCAGCCCCGAACCAGGGAGGACGAGTGAAAAACTGTTTTTT
TRBJ2-3	TRBV7-9	TRBD2	few	15	CASRPRLAGVDTQYF	TGTGCCAGCAGACCTAGACTAGCGGGGGTAGATACGCAGTATTTT
TRBJ2-2	TRBV12-3/TRBV12-4	-	few	10	CASFYGELFF	TGTGCCAGCTTTTACGGGGAGCTGTTTTTT
TRBJ1-1	TRBV28	-	many	15	CASSSPDRLNTEAFF	TGTGCCAGCAGCTCTCCGGACAGATTGAACACTGAAGCTTTCTTT
TRBJ2-2	TRBV4-1	TRBD2	few	14	CASGLAGPTGELFF	TGCGCCAGCGGACTAGCGGGACCCACCGGGGAGCTGTTTTTT
TRBJ2-1	TRBV2	-	-	20	CASSSPGTQGSKSLRDEQFF	TGTGCCAGCAGCTCTCCCGGGACCCAAGGGTCCAAGTCTCTGAGGGATGAGCAGTTCTTC
TRBJ1-1	TRBV11-2	-	-	13	CASMRVMNTEAFF	TGTGCCAGCATGAGGGTAATGAACACTGAAGCTTTCTTT
TRBJ1-1	TRBV19	-	-	15	CASTPTSGVQTEAFF	TGTGCCAGTACCCCCACCTCTGGGGTTCAGACTGAAGCTTTCTTT
TRBJ1-1	TRBV25-1	-	-	18	CASSVGFRQGGLNTEAFF	TGTGCCAGCAGTGTGGGCTTTAGGCAGGGTGGTTTGAACACTGAAGCTTTCTTT
TRBJ2-1	TRBV7-2	-	few	15	CASSSAGSGLNEQFF	TGTGCCAGCAGTTCGGCGGGAAGCGGTCTAAATGAGCAGTTCTTC
TRBJ1-1	TRBV10-1	-	few	14	CAGALFSPNTEAFF	TGCGCCGGAGCACTTTTTTCTCCGAACACTGAAGCTTTCTTT
TRBJ2-3	TRBV20-1	-	-	14	CSARTGHRTDTQYF	TGCAGTGCTAGAACCGGACACCGCACAGATACGCAGTATTTT
TRBJ2-7	TRBV6-5	-	-	13	CASSYSIVYEQYF	TGTGCCAGCAGTTACTCAATAGTCTACGAGCAGTACTTC
TRBJ2-7	TRBV7-6	TRBD2	many	13	CASSRISGGEQYF	TGTGCCAGCAGCCGTATTAGCGGGGGCGAGCAGTACTTC
TRBJ2-1	TRBV28	-	-	17	CASSPLRTAPFYNEQFF	TGTGCCAGCAGTCCACTCCGGACTGCCCCTTTTTACAATGAGCAGTTCTTC
TRBJ2-5	TRBV28	-	-	15	CASRFVSRGGETQYF	TGTGCCAGCAGATTTGTTTCAAGGGGCGGAGAGACCCAGTACTTC
TRBJ1-1	TRBV12-3/TRBV12-4	-	-	13	CASSKKGGTEAFF	TGTGCCAGCAGTAAAAAAGGGGGCACTGAAGCTTTCTTT
TRBJ1-6	TRBV3-1	-	-	15	CASSQGVRRDSPLHF	TGTGCCAGCAGCCAAGGGGTCCGAAGGGATTCACCCCTCCACTTT
TRBJ1-2	TRBV2	-	-	15	CASRLSGGDNYGYTF	TGTGCCAGCAGACTCTCTGGGGGTGATAACTATGGCTACACCTTC
TRBJ2-7	TRBV7-4	TRBD2	-	15	CASSYRGLAGDEQYF	TGTGCCAGCAGCTACAGGGGACTAGCGGGGGACGAGCAGTACTTC
TRBJ2-2	TRBV28	-	few	18	CASSFIIFGTPNPGELFF	TGTGCCAGCAGTTTCATAATTTTTGGGACGCCGAATCCCGGGGAGCTGTTTTTT
TRBJ1-3	TRBV28	TRBD1	-	14	CASREQGTGNTIYF	TGTGCCAGCAGAGAACAGGGGACTGGAAACACCATATATTTT
TRBJ1-3	TRBV28	TRBD1	few	14	CASRIRGSGNTIYF	TGTGCCAGCAGGATCAGGGGGTCCGGAAACACCATATATTTT
TRBJ1-2	TRBV10-3	TRBD1	-	14	CAIDRDRGVGGYTF	TGTGCCATCGACCGGGACAGGGGAGTGGGTGGCTACACCTTC
TRBJ2-7	TRBV25-1	TRBD2	few	16	CASSELRSGRAGEQYF	TGTGCCAGCAGTGAACTGCGAAGCGGGAGGGCCGGAGAGCAGTACTTC
TRBJ2-7	TRBV28	-	many	14	CASSLPRGSYEQYF	TGTGCCAGCAGTTTACCGCGTGGCTCCTACGAGCAGTACTTC
TRBJ1-2	TRBV4-2	-	-	19	CASSQGGGFSRGGNYGYTF	TGTGCCAGCAGCCAGGGGGGTGGCTTCTCTAGAGGGGGTAACTATGGCTACACCTTC
TRBJ2-7	TRBV7-2	TRBD2	many	14	CASRQNSGSYEQYF	TGTGCCAGCAGACAAAATAGCGGGAGTTACGAGCAGTACTTC
TRBJ1-1	TRBV15	-	-	14	CATSKGGMNTEAFF	TGTGCCACCAGCAAGGGAGGGATGAACACTGAAGCTTTCTTT
TRBJ2-5	TRBV6-1	TRBD2	-	16	CASSEAFQRERETQYF	TGTGCCAGCAGTGAAGCCTTCCAGCGGGAGAGGGAGACCCAGTACTTC
TRBJ2-2	TRBV7-9	-	few	15	CASSPLGASTGELFF	TGTGCCAGCAGTCCCCTGGGGGCGAGCACCGGGGAGCTGTTTTTT
TRBJ1-5	TRBV28	-	many	11	CASSSVQPQHF	TGTGCCAGCAGTTCGGTTCAGCCCCAGCATTTT
TRBJ2-1	TRBV12-3/TRBV12-4	-	-	14	CASSFAVSYNEQFF	TGTGCCAGCAGTTTTGCGGTCTCCTACAATGAGCAGTTCTTC